What follows are 10 T cell receptor beta chains derived from one specimen sequenced in a study of blood T cells in healthy people across ages. A second PCR of about 7 to 12 cycles used a sample-barcoded 5' primer and a J-beta primer mix. TCRdb reprocessed the 5' RACE reads via MiXCR and lists one record per CDR3 protein. The table lists approximately 810,000 distinct CDR3 sequences, under 35% of them singletons. The sample consisted of blood. All receptors come from a woman older than 75 in good health.

This clonotype appeared many times. The rearrangement links TRBV12-3 or TRBV12-4 to TRBJ2-3, with 9 bases lining up with TRBD2. Losses at the gene ends were 4 bases for V and 5 bases for J; bases not matched to a gene: 7. This CDR3 comprises 15 residues. Here the CDR3 reads CASSSTSGPGDTQYF. The CDR3 nucleotides read TGTGCCAGCAGTTCTACTAGCGGGCCTGGAGATACGCAGTATTTT.

The chain uses TRBV4-2 and TRBJ2-3; TRBD1 matches at 8 bases. This CDR3 has 17 amino acids. The V gene's germline CDR1 is LGHNA and CDR2 YNFKEQ. The J segment lost 4 bases and the V segment lost 0 bases, leaving 9 bases of the junction unmatched. CDR3 protein: CASSQDEGRTGSDTQYF. The CDR3 coding sequence is TGTGCCAGCAGCCAAGACGAGGGAAGGACAGGGTCAGATACGCAGTATTTT.

This clonotype was picked up many times. The V call is TRBV20-1, the J call TRBJ1-6; D unresolved. The CDR3 runs to 13 residues. Germline CDR1 is DFQATT and CDR2 is SNEGSKA (reference sequence). Trimming removed 3 bases from V and 5 bases from J, with 8 bases in between. The DNA of the CDR3 is TGCAGTGCTAGCCCGGTAGATAATTCACCCCTCCACTTT. Its translation is CSASPVDNSPLHF.

The V call is TRBV7-2, the J call TRBJ1-2; the D is unclear. CDR3 length equals 14 residues. Per germline, CDR1 SGHTA and CDR2 FQGNSA. Trimming removed 5 bases from V and 5 bases from J, with 15 bases in between. The CDR3 DNA reads TGTGCCAGCAGCCTTCCGAGCGCCGCGTATGGCTACACCTTC. Encoded protein: CASSLPSAAYGYTF.

V and J are TRBV9 and TRBJ2-5, with D maybe TRBD1 (6 bases). The DNA end favors TRBJ2-7, so the J call may be wrong. The CDR3 contains 14 residues. The germline CDR1 and CDR2 sequences are SGDLS and YYNGEE. In DNA form, the CDR3 reads TGTGCCAGCAGCGTAGGTTCAGGGGTCGACGAGCAGTACTTC. The encoded protein is CASSVGSGVDEQYF.

The sample holds many counts of this clonotype. The chain combines TRBV3-1 with TRBJ1-2; the match to TRBD1 covers 8 bases. The V segment lost 1 base and the J segment 8 bases; nucleotides outside the gene matches: 6. Germline CDR1 reads LGHDT; CDR2 reads YNNKEL (reference sequence). This CDR3 has 14 amino acids. The CDR3 DNA follows: TGTGCCAGCAGCCAAGCCCCCAGGGGGCAGGGCTACACCTTC. Translation gives CASSQAPRGQGYTF.

This clonotype has a handful of counts. The genes are TRBV20-1 and TRBJ1-2; no clear D gene. The CDR3 has 14 residues. The V end was cut by 6 bases, the J end by 4 bases, with 18 bases between. Germline V gives CDR1 DFQATT, CDR2 SNEGSKA (reference sequence). The DNA of the CDR3 is TGCAGTGCCCAAACAATAGAAATCCGCTATGGCTACACCTTC. This gives the protein CSAQTIEIRYGYTF.

This clonotype was detected a few times. The rearrangement uses TRBV2 and TRBJ2-7; 7 bases are a match to TRBD1. The CDR3 has 13 residues. V shed 6 bases and J 4 bases; nucleotides not matched to a gene: 6. Germline loops: CDR1 SNHLY, CDR2 FYNNEI. The CDR3: CASRSRDRYEQYF. The CDR3 DNA sequence: TGTGCCAGCAGGAGCAGGGACAGATACGAGCAGTACTTC.

The chain carries TRBV9 and TRBJ2-2; no firm D call. This CDR3 is 14 amino acids long. Trimming left V 2 bases short and J 0 bases short, with 5 bases between. Germline-derived CDR1 and CDR2 are SGDLS and YYNGEE. CDR3 sequence reads: CASSVGPNTGELFF. As DNA, the CDR3 is TGTGCCAGCAGCGTCGGCCCGAACACCGGGGAGCTGTTTTTT.

On this clonotype: This may be a read error, as it is one base from a much larger clone. This rearrangement joins TRBV7-9 to TRBJ1-1; tentatively, D is TRBD1 (6 bases). The CDR3 totals 16 residues. CDR1 and CDR2 from the germline V gene are SEHNR and FQNEAQ (reference sequence). In DNA, the CDR3 is TGTGCCAGCAGCTTCCGCGTCAGCTCCAGGGGAACTGATGCTTTCTTT. Translation gives CASSFRVSSRGTDAFF.